Listed below are T cell receptor beta chains from one sample, sequenced in a study of vaccination effects on CD4 cells after COVID-19. Produced via immunoSEQ multiplex PCR; TCRdb's table is partial and in-frame only. The sample records over 25,000 clones, nearly 80% being singletons. For these TCRs, the target antigens are not known. This specimen consisted of CD4+ T cells from PBMCs cultured with SARS-CoV-2 spike peptides, obtained after COVID-19 vaccination. The source of these receptors is a human donor who received a COVID-19 vaccine. Some clones in this sample may be carry-over from other donors' samples. The CDR3 runs from the conserved cysteine through the conserved F or W.

J gene: TRBJ2-3
V gene: TRBV5-6
CDR3 length: 13
CDR3 protein: CASSFEGSDTQYF

J gene: TRBJ1-3
V gene: TRBV3-1/TRBV3-2
CDR3 length: 17
CDR3 protein: CASSQIWSSYSGNTIYF

J gene: TRBJ2-3
V gene: TRBV9
CDR3 length: 14
CDR3 protein: CASSVPAETDTQYF

J gene: TRBJ1-5
V gene: TRBV6-1
CDR3 length: 15
CDR3 protein: CASTPPPVGNQPQHF

J gene: TRBJ2-5
V gene: TRBV12-5
CDR3 length: 16
CDR3 protein: CASGLGTGVSQETQYF

J gene: TRBJ1-1
V gene: TRBV28
CDR3 length: 15
CDR3 protein: CASREWTGRYTEAFF

J gene: TRBJ2-3
V gene: TRBV7-2
CDR3 length: 18
CDR3 protein: CASSSLASSGGGLDTQYF

J gene: TRBJ1-1
V gene: TRBV3-1/TRBV3-2
CDR3 length: 16
CDR3 protein: CASSSRDPHWDTEAFF

J gene: TRBJ2-1
V gene: TRBV6-5
CDR3 length: 14
CDR3 protein: CASSLRLPTNEQFF

J gene: TRBJ2-3
V gene: TRBV27
CDR3 length: 19
CDR3 protein: CASSVNIGTSGGRTDTQYF

J gene: TRBJ2-4
V gene: TRBV18
CDR3 length: 15
CDR3 protein: CASSPETVAKNIQYF

J gene: TRBJ2-5
V gene: TRBV24-1
CDR3 length: 14
CDR3 protein: CATSRSGGQETQYF

J gene: TRBJ2-2
V gene: TRBV3-1/TRBV3-2
CDR3 length: 14
CDR3 protein: CASSQVRYPRELFF

J gene: TRBJ1-5
V gene: TRBV3-1/TRBV3-2
CDR3 length: 16
CDR3 protein: CASSQGIGGGNQPQHF

J gene: TRBJ2-5
V gene: TRBV7-8
CDR3 length: 17
CDR3 protein: CASSLGAGLAGSETQYF

J gene: TRBJ2-5
V gene: TRBV18
CDR3 length: 15
CDR3 protein: CASSPDEQGGETQYF

J gene: TRBJ2-5
V gene: TRBV5-1
CDR3 length: 11
CDR3 protein: CASSLQETQYF

J gene: TRBJ2-2
V gene: TRBV5-1
CDR3 length: 17
CDR3 protein: CASSGGLAGANTGELFF

J gene: TRBJ1-1
V gene: TRBV18
CDR3 length: 16
CDR3 protein: CASSPPGTGRNTEAFF

J gene: TRBJ1-6
V gene: TRBV5-1
CDR3 length: 13
CDR3 protein: CASSLEGYSPLHF

J gene: TRBJ1-2
V gene: TRBV5-5
CDR3 length: 14
CDR3 protein: CASSLRRENYGYTF

J gene: TRBJ1-4
V gene: TRBV7-2
CDR3 length: 15
CDR3 protein: CASSPRGTAREKLFF

J gene: TRBJ1-2
V gene: TRBV3-1/TRBV3-2
CDR3 length: 14
CDR3 protein: CASSQDLVADGYTF

J gene: TRBJ2-6
V gene: TRBV9
CDR3 length: 16
CDR3 protein: CASSVGGTAGANVLTF

J gene: TRBJ1-5
V gene: TRBV6-5
CDR3 length: 12
CDR3 protein: CAIGDSNQPQHF

J gene: TRBJ2-1
V gene: TRBV5-6
CDR3 length: 14
CDR3 protein: CASSSQSGGGEQFF

J gene: TRBJ1-6
V gene: TRBV18
CDR3 length: 15
CDR3 protein: CASSLRQGDNSPLHF

J gene: TRBJ1-5
V gene: TRBV5-6
CDR3 length: 13
CDR3 protein: CASSRTEGQPQHF

J gene: TRBJ2-5
V gene: TRBV5-5
CDR3 length: 14
CDR3 protein: CASSLGGAEETQYF

J gene: TRBJ1-1
V gene: TRBV20-1
CDR3 length: 11
CDR3 protein: CSGQGDTEAFF

J gene: TRBJ2-2
V gene: TRBV6-5
CDR3 length: 13
CDR3 protein: CASSYFGTGELFF

J gene: TRBJ2-1
V gene: TRBV3-1/TRBV3-2
CDR3 length: 13
CDR3 protein: CASIRQGENEQFF

J gene: TRBJ1-5
V gene: TRBV19
CDR3 length: 14
CDR3 protein: CASSIARADQPQHF

J gene: TRBJ1-2
V gene: TRBV7-2
CDR3 length: 16
CDR3 protein: CASSLEITRQGDGYTF

J gene: TRBJ2-3
V gene: TRBV9
CDR3 length: 16
CDR3 protein: CASSVGLAGGTDTQYF

J gene: TRBJ1-1
V gene: TRBV6-2/TRBV6-3
CDR3 length: 14
CDR3 protein: CASSFAGGATEAFF

J gene: TRBJ2-1
V gene: TRBV9
CDR3 length: 15
CDR3 protein: CASSVVGGSYNEQFF

J gene: TRBJ1-5
V gene: TRBV6-2/TRBV6-3
CDR3 length: 17
CDR3 protein: CASSYLADIYSNQPQHF

J gene: TRBJ2-1
V gene: TRBV12-3/TRBV12-4
CDR3 length: 11
CDR3 protein: CASSFREVRFF

J gene: TRBJ1-2
V gene: TRBV4-1
CDR3 length: 13
CDR3 protein: CASSRDRVGGYTF

J gene: TRBJ2-1
V gene: TRBV24-1
CDR3 length: 16
CDR3 protein: CATSDSKAGLGNEQFF

J gene: TRBJ2-5
V gene: TRBV2
CDR3 length: 13
CDR3 protein: CASSTGVQETQYF

J gene: TRBJ1-2
V gene: TRBV18
CDR3 length: 13
CDR3 protein: CASSRFEGGGYTF

J gene: TRBJ1-2
V gene: TRBV30
CDR3 length: 18
CDR3 protein: CAWSGRDGAAGSPYGYTF

J gene: TRBJ1-2
V gene: TRBV2
CDR3 length: 13
CDR3 protein: CASNRDREGGYTF

J gene: TRBJ1-5
V gene: TRBV28
CDR3 length: 16
CDR3 protein: CASSLASPYSNQPQHF

J gene: TRBJ1-4
V gene: TRBV4-1
CDR3 length: 15
CDR3 protein: CASRQARRTNEKLFF

J gene: TRBJ1-6
V gene: TRBV6-6
CDR3 length: 14
CDR3 protein: CASSTRLGDSPLHF

J gene: TRBJ1-3
V gene: TRBV5-5
CDR3 length: 15
CDR3 protein: CASSRTAISGNTIYF

J gene: TRBJ2-5
V gene: TRBV12-3/TRBV12-4
CDR3 length: 13
CDR3 protein: CASSQDREETQYF

J gene: TRBJ1-6
V gene: TRBV11-1
CDR3 length: 13
CDR3 protein: CASSRQGDSPLHF

J gene: TRBJ2-1
V gene: TRBV24-1
CDR3 length: 15
CDR3 protein: CATSSQEAGSLEQFF

J gene: TRBJ2-3
V gene: TRBV18
CDR3 length: 14
CDR3 protein: CASSPPPGGDTQYF

J gene: TRBJ2-5
V gene: TRBV10-3
CDR3 length: 13
CDR3 protein: CAIGVDGGETQYF

J gene: TRBJ2-3
V gene: TRBV5-1
CDR3 length: 16
CDR3 protein: CASSPRTSPSTDTQYF

J gene: TRBJ1-2
V gene: TRBV23-1
CDR3 length: 15
CDR3 protein: CASSQSGGKGHGYTF

J gene: TRBJ1-1
V gene: TRBV3-1/TRBV3-2
CDR3 length: 13
CDR3 protein: CASSPTQGTEAFF